One and the same sample provided the 15 T cell receptor beta chains below, sequenced in a study of Graves' ophthalmopathy and Graves' hyperthyroidism. RNA transcripts provided the template for amplifying TCR beta CDR3 regions. Second-round multiplex PCR came after a first-round RT-PCR that employed HTBI primers. From the multiplex PCR reads, TCRdb called clonotypes with MiXCR, one entry per CDR3 protein. Of roughly 610,000 distinct CDR3 sequences detected, 20% to 25% appear once; the ten largest clones hold approximately 6.5%. Sequenced input: peripheral blood. The receptors were sampled from a woman between 18 and 30 years old with stable Graves' hyperthyroidism. Some clones in this sample may be carry-over from other donors' samples.

This clonotype was seen at least ten times. J is TRBJ2-7 and V is TRBV6-1; D not certain. The CDR3 sequence is 15 residues long. V was pared by 1 base and J by 1 base, with 11 bases between. Germline V gene lookup returns CDR1 MNHNS and CDR2 SASEGT. The CDR3 bases are TGTGCCAGCAGTGAAGGAGGATCCAGTTCCTACGAGCAGTACTTC. Translating gives CASSEGGSSSYEQYF.

As regards this clonotype: The junction departs from germline at one end; a sequencing error may be responsible. This sequence joins TRBV6-1 and TRBJ2-4, with 9 bases matching TRBD2. This CDR3 is built from 19 residues. Per germline, CDR1 MNHNS and CDR2 SASEGT. Written as DNA, the CDR3 is TGTGCCAGCGTGGCCCCACCCTTAGCGGGGGCCTCGGGCAAAAACATTAAGTACTTC. It translates to CASVAPPLAGASGKNIKYF.

This rearrangement joins TRBV20-1 to TRBJ2-5; D perhaps matches TRBD2 (6 bases). Trimming pared 6 bases from V and 7 bases from J, leaving 15 bases between. Germline CDR1 and CDR2: DFQATT and SNEGSKA (reference sequence). This CDR3 contains 12 residues. For the CDR3, the DNA is TGCAGTGCCTTAGCGGAACTGGGGACCCAGTACTTC. Amino acids: CSALAELGTQYF.

This clonotype was counted ten times or more. In DNA form, the CDR3 reads TGTGCCAGCAGTCCTCAATCCTGGGGCACTGAAGCTTTCTTT. Protein sequence: CASSPQSWGTEAFF. The J gene is TRBJ1-1, the V gene TRBV7-3, with no clear D. Germline assignment: CDR1 SGHTA and CDR2 FQGTGA. V dropped 6 bases and J dropped 4 bases, with 15 bases sitting between them. The CDR3 is 14 residues long.

This clonotype was found many times. This chain uses TRBV20-1 with TRBJ1-6; D is undetermined. Trimming left V 0 bases short and J 12 bases short, with 9 bases between. This CDR3 has 12 residues. From germline, CDR1 is DFQATT and CDR2 SNEGSKA (reference sequence). The CDR3 coding sequence is TGCAGTGCTAGAGAAGTAGATAAACCCCTCCACTTT. The encoded protein is CSAREVDKPLHF.

This clonotype was seen many times. CDR3 bases: TGTGCCAGCAGACCGGGACAGGGGAACACCGGGGAGCTGTTTTTT. Translation gives CASRPGQGNTGELFF. The chain combines TRBV2 with TRBJ2-2; 9 positions agree with TRBD1. The CDR3 contains 15 residues. J gave up 1 base and V 6 bases, and 3 bases lay outside the gene matches. Germline V CDR1 and CDR2: SNHLY, FYNNEI.

This clonotype was recorded many times. The chain joins TRBV11-1 to TRBJ2-5; 7 positions agree with TRBD1. The CDR3 contains 13 residues. V lost 5 bases to trimming and J lost 3 bases; unmatched junction nucleotides: 3. Looked up from germline, CDR1 is SGHAT and CDR2 is FQDESV (reference sequence). The CDR3 DNA follows: TGTGCCAGCAGCATGACAGGGAAAGAGACCCAGTACTTC. Its translation: CASSMTGKETQYF.

This clonotype was recorded a few times. The rearrangement joins TRBV19 to TRBJ1-5; D is possibly TRBD1 (6 bases). The CDR3 spans 15 residues. Germline-derived CDR1 and CDR2 are LNHDA and SQIVND (reference sequence). V gave up 6 bases and J gave up 5 bases, with 17 bases separating them. CDR3 sequence reads: CASRPGQIYYQPQHF. For the CDR3, the DNA is TGTGCCAGTAGACCAGGACAGATTTATTATCAGCCCCAGCATTTT.

There are a few counts of this clonotype. J is TRBJ2-4 and V is TRBV20-1; D unclear. V lost 5 bases and J 10 bases, leaving 18 bases between the germline ends. The germline gives CDR1 DFQATT, CDR2 SNEGSKA (reference sequence). CDR3 length: 13 residues. The CDR3 is CSARKTAKGIQYF. DNA of the CDR3: TGCAGTGCTCGGAAAACTGCAAAAGGGATTCAGTACTTC.

The sample holds many counts of this clonotype. The V and J genes are TRBV4-2 and TRBJ2-2, with 8 bases matching TRBD2. Germline V CDR1 and CDR2: LGHNA, YNFKEQ. V lost 1 base, J lost 4 bases, and 5 bases stayed unmatched. There are 16 residues in the CDR3. CDR3 region: CASSQAWTSSTGELFF. The CDR3 region has the DNA TGTGCCAGCAGCCAAGCTTGGACTAGCTCCACCGGGGAGCTGTTTTTT.

The sample holds many counts of this clonotype. The rearrangement joins TRBV6-4 to TRBJ1-3, with a possible D match to TRBD1 (6 bases). This CDR3 has 16 residues. The germline CDR1 and CDR2 sequences are MRHNA and SNTAGT. The V and J ends lost 7 bases and 1 base respectively, with 17 bases between them. The chain's CDR3 is CASTRRGAESGNTIYF. The CDR3 nucleotides read TGTGCCAGCACCCGAAGGGGGGCTGAGTCTGGAAACACCATATATTTT.

The chain joins TRBV27 to TRBJ2-5; 8 nucleotides match TRBD1. From germline, CDR1 is MNHEY and CDR2 SMNVEV (reference sequence). CDR3 length equals 15 residues. The junction had 10 bases not matched to a gene; V was cut back by 5 bases and J by 5 bases. CDR3 sequence: CASSQGARDGETQYF. CDR3 DNA: TGTGCCAGCAGTCAGGGGGCGCGGGACGGTGAGACCCAGTACTTC.

This sequence joins TRBV6-5 and TRBJ2-4; 10 nucleotides line up with TRBD2. After removal of 2 bases from V and 7 bases from J, the junction contained 2 bases not matched to a gene. The CDR3 covers 14 residues. CDR1 MNHEY and CDR2 SVGAGI come from the germline V gene. The CDR3 loop reads CASSYTSGENIQYF. In nucleotides, the CDR3 is TGTGCCAGCAGTTACACTAGCGGGGAGAACATTCAGTACTTC.

At least ten counts were recorded for this clonotype. The CDR3 bases are TGTGCCAGCAGTGAAGGGGACAGAGGATCACCCCTCCACTTT. Its protein product is CASSEGDRGSPLHF. The V call is TRBV2, the J call TRBJ1-6; the match to TRBD1 covers 7 bases. V was pared by 1 base and J by 10 bases, with 4 bases of the junction left unmatched. The germline CDR1 and CDR2 sequences are SNHLY and FYNNEI. The CDR3 consists of 14 residues.

The rearrangement uses TRBV20-1 and TRBJ2-1; D is uncertain. Germline V CDR1 and CDR2: DFQATT, SNEGSKA (reference sequence). The V end lost 5 bases, the J end lost 0 bases, and 8 bases lay between the germline ends. The CDR3 has 13 residues. CDR3 sequence: CSAWVSSYNEQFF. The CDR3 bases are TGCAGTGCTTGGGTCAGCTCCTACAATGAGCAGTTCTTC.